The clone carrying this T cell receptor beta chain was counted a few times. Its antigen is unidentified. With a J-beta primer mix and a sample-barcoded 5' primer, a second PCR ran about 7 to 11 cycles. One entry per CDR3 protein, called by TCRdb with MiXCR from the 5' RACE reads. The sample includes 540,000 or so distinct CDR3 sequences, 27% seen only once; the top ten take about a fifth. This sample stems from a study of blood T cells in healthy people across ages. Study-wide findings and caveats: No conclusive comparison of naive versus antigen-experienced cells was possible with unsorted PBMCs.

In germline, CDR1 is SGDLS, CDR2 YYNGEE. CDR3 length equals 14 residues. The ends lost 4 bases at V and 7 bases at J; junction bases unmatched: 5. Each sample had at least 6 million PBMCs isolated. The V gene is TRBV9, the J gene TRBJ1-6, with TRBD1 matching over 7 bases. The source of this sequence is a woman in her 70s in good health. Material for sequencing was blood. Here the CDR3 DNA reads TGTGCCAGCAGCCCCCGGGACAGCAATTCACCCCTCCACTTT. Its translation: CASSPRDSNSPLHF.